The 11 T cell receptor beta chains given below trace back to one sample, sequenced in a study of blood T cell repertoires in COVID-19. Profiled with immunoSEQ multiplex PCR; TCRdb holds only in-frame clones, not every one. Of about 120,000 clones in the sample, about 78% were seen once. The sequencing input was peripheral blood. The receptor source for this set is a man in his sixties or seventies with acute or convalescent COVID-19.

This clone was seen just once. The CDR3 DNA reads TGTGCCAGCAGCCCTAGCGGGGGGAACGTGAACACCGGGGAGCTGTTTTTT. Translating gives CASSPSGGNVNTGELFF. This chain uses TRBV9 with TRBJ2-2; TRBD2 agrees at 11 bases. The CDR3 totals 17 residues. The junction had 6 bases not matched to a gene; V was cut back by 4 bases and J by 1 base. The germline gives CDR1 SGDLS, CDR2 YYNGEE.

V and J are TRBV6-5 and TRBJ1-1; weak D call: TRBD1 (5 bases). Deletions cut 2 bases from V and 7 bases from J, with 17 bases between. The CDR3 totals 15 residues. Germline V gene lookup returns CDR1 MNHEY and CDR2 SVGAGI. The DNA of the CDR3 is TGTGCCAGCAGTTACCTAACGACAGCAGGATATGAAGCTTTCTTT. Its protein product is CASSYLTTAGYEAFF.

The chain links TRBV5-1 to TRBJ1-2, with TRBD1 matching over 8 bases. Germline V lookup: CDR1 SGHRS, CDR2 YFSETQ. With V trimmed by 0 bases and J by 7 bases, 2 bases remained unmatched. This CDR3 spans 13 amino acids. The CDR3 sequence: CASSLGTGLGYTF. CDR3 coding DNA: TGCGCCAGCAGCTTGGGGACAGGGCTTGGCTACACCTTC.

The V gene is TRBV19, the J gene TRBJ2-5; D is perhaps TRBD2 (5 bases). Trimming left V 1 base short and J 3 bases short, with 6 bases between. The CDR3 consists of 13 residues. The germline CDR1 and CDR2 sequences are LNHDA and SQIVND (reference sequence). The CDR3: CASSIGGKETQYF. CDR3 in DNA: TGTGCCAGTAGTATAGGAGGGAAAGAGACCCAGTACTTC.

The CDR3, as DNA: TGTGCCACCAGCAGAGCCGTGGAGGAAAAACTGTTTTTT. Encoded protein: CATSRAVEEKLFF. This chain uses TRBV15 with TRBJ1-4, with D uncertain. V lost 1 base and J 8 bases, leaving 8 bases between the germline ends. Germline V gene sequence: CDR1 LNHNV, CDR2 YYDKDF (reference sequence). The CDR3 has 13 residues.

This clone was found a few times. V usage is TRBV5-4 and J usage is TRBJ1-2; TRBD1 is a possible D gene (6 bases). The CDR3 contains 13 residues. CDR1 and CDR2 (germline): SGHNT, YYREEE (reference sequence). Trimming took off 0 bases at V and 8 bases at J, with 11 bases between the two ends. The CDR3 here is CASSLGGPGGYTF. In nucleotides, the CDR3 is TGTGCCAGCAGCTTGGGGGGGCCAGGAGGCTACACCTTC.

J is TRBJ2-7 and V is TRBV20-1; D may be TRBD1 (5 bases). Germline assignment: CDR1 DFQATT and CDR2 SNEGSKA (reference sequence). The V end was cut by 3 bases, the J end by 6 bases, with 21 bases between. This CDR3 comprises 15 residues. The CDR3 reads CSASKWGAPTGEQYF. The CDR3 nucleotides are TGCAGTGCTAGTAAATGGGGCGCCCCCACGGGCGAGCAGTACTTC.

J is TRBJ1-1 and V is TRBV18; no definite D call. V shed 1 base and J shed 0 bases, with 6 bases lying between them. Looked up from germline, CDR1 is KGHSH and CDR2 is LQKENI. The length of the CDR3 is 14 residues. CDR3 sequence: CASSPHSLNTEAFF. The CDR3 DNA reads TGTGCCAGCTCACCACACAGCTTGAACACTGAAGCTTTCTTT.

This chain's CDR3 is CASSLWTDNQPQHF. The DNA for the CDR3 is TGTGCCAGCAGCCTCTGGACAGACAATCAGCCCCAGCATTTT. The chain employs TRBV5-5 and TRBJ1-5; a possible D gene is TRBD1 (6 bases). With 4 bases removed from V and 3 bases from J, the gap between germline ends came to 11 bases. The CDR3 has 14 amino acids. CDR1 and CDR2 (germline): SGHKS, YYEKEE (reference sequence).

This clone was picked up a small number of times. The chain uses TRBV19 and TRBJ2-1, with 7 nucleotides matching TRBD1. The germline V gene encodes CDR1 LNHDA and CDR2 SQIVND (reference sequence). The length of the CDR3 is 16 residues. J lost 2 bases, V lost 5 bases, and 9 bases had no gene match. The CDR3 DNA is TGTGCCAGTAGTCCCGCCGGGACAGAAACCTACAATGAGCAGTTCTTC. Encoded protein: CASSPAGTETYNEQFF.

To note about this clone: One junction end disagrees with the germline gene, perhaps due to a read error. This rearrangement joins TRBV6-2 or TRBV6-3 to TRBJ1-2; D gene unclear. CDR1 and CDR2 from the germline V gene are MNHEY and SVGEGT. This CDR3 is built from 13 residues. DNA for the CDR3: TGTGCCAGCAGTTACTCAAACGGGTATGACTACACCTTC. Amino acids: CASSYSNGYDYTF.